The T cell receptor (beta chain) under discussion was sequenced for a study of T cell responses to AZD1222 COVID-19 vaccine. As for the study in general: Researchers grouped second doses given at about 4 or about 12 weeks into one pool.

General study results and limits: Spike-specific TCR breadth and depth both grew after two AZD1222 doses. The repertoires were collected only after the peak T cell response. There were mostly white British donors and more females than males, and clonal diversity was possibly underestimated.

Profiled with immunoSEQ multiplex PCR; TCRdb holds only in-frame clones, not every one. The data hold around 95,000 clones, with 88% observed a single time. CDR1 is SGHVS, CDR2 FNYEAQ, per germline. The CDR3 extends over 13 amino acids. V dropped 4 bases and J dropped 1 base, with 6 bases sitting between them. Turning to this clone: Its specificity is not known.

Sequenced material: peripheral blood, taken on day 0 of AZD1222 vaccination. The chain recombines TRBV7-6 with TRBJ2-3; D is perhaps TRBD2 (6 bases). This TCR came from an adult in good health. The CDR3: CASSWGGTDTQYF. In DNA form, the CDR3 reads TGTGCCAGCAGCTGGGGGGGCACAGATACGCAGTATTTT. The whole variable domain, remainder taken from reference TRBV7-6 and TRBJ2-3, is GAGVSQSPRYKVTKRGQDVALRCDPISGHVSLYWYRQALGQGPEFLTYFNYEAQQDKSGLPNDRFSAERPEGSISTLTIQRTEQRDSAMYRCASSWGGTDTQYFGPGTRLTVL.